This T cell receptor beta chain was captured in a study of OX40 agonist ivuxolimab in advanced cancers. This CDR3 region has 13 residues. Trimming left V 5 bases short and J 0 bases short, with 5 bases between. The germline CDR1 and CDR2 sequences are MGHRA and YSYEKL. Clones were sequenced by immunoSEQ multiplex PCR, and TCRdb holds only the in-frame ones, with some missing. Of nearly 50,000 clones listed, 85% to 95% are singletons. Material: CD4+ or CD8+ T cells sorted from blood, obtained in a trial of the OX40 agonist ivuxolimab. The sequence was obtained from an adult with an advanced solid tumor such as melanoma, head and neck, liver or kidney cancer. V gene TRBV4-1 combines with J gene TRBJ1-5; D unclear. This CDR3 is CASSVNSNQPQHF. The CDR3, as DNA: TGCGCCAGCAGCGTAAATAGCAATCAGCCCCAGCATTTT.